Reported below is one T cell receptor (beta chain). What it recognizes is unknown. Donors had nominal health at sampling but likely had unrecorded immune exposures. This sample stems from a study of cytomegalovirus exposure and HLA in healthy donors. Study-level findings and limits: Later on, an analysis showed TCR association rates differing by HLA locus, with DRB1 the most and HLA-C the fewest. Confirmation in vitro established that a few CMV-associated chains were specific for CMV antigens. Listed as cytomegalovirus-associated were 164 TCR beta chains.

The trim removed 7 bases at V and 0 bases at J, leaving 12 bases unmatched. Germline V gene sequence: CDR1 MNHEY, CDR2 SMNVEV (reference sequence). CDR3 length: 16 amino acids. It was with 60 Vbeta and 13 Jbeta primers that the PCR ran. This table comes from immunoSEQ multiplex PCR, and its TCRdb copy is limited to in-frame clones, with some not included. The data show under 200,000 clones, approximately 67% seen once. Sequenced sample: PBMCs. This chain connects TRBV27 to TRBJ2-7; TRBD2 agrees at 7 bases. This sequence was found in a woman aged 18 to 35 in good health and CMV-seropositive. The CDR3 region has the DNA TGTGCCAGCACGCTACGCGGGGGTATAAACTCCTACGAGCAGTACTTC. Its translation is CASTLRGGINSYEQYF.